These T cell receptor beta chains were read from a single sample in a study of long-term antiretroviral therapy in people with HIV. The method was immunoSEQ multiplex PCR; TCRdb's version includes in-frame clones alone and lacks a portion of them. The sample lists some 12,000 clones, around 76% occurring once. The specimen comprised unsorted PBMCs, sampled 8 to 8.5 years after starting antiretroviral therapy. These receptor sequences come from a man aged 50 to 60 with HIV. The CDR3 runs from the conserved cysteine through the conserved F or W. A D gene is named only where the DNA matches it firmly. Size values are once, few and many counts, or a class for expanded clones, and some rows have none.

D: NA
J: TRBJ1-2
size: once
V: TRBV4-1
CDR3: CASGLYERANYGYTF
DNA: TGCGCCAGCGGTCTGTATGAAAGAGCTAACTATGGCTACACCTTC

D: TRBD1
J: TRBJ1-4
size: NA
V: TRBV7-9
CDR3: CASSDPGGINEKLFF
DNA: TGTGCCAGCAGCGACCCAGGGGGTATTAATGAAAAACTGTTTTTT

D: TRBD1
J: TRBJ2-2
size: NA
V: TRBV5-1
CDR3: CASRLHTGTGDTGELFF
DNA: TGCGCCAGCAGACTTCATACCGGGACAGGGGACACCGGGGAGCTGTTTTTT

D: NA
J: TRBJ1-6
size: once
V: TRBV7-2
CDR3: CASSQDGLGPLHF
DNA: TGTGCCAGCAGCCAGGACGGGCTCGGACCCCTCCACTTT

D: TRBD1
J: TRBJ1-5
size: NA
V: TRBV10-2
CDR3: CASSEGTGVQPQHF
DNA: TGCGCCAGCAGTGAGGGGACAGGGGTTCAGCCCCAGCATTTT

D: NA
J: TRBJ1-2
size: NA
V: TRBV2
CDR3: CASNSGNGYTF
DNA: TGTGCCAGCAACTCGGGTAATGGCTACACCTTC

D: NA
J: TRBJ1-2
size: NA
V: TRBV6-1
CDR3: CASSYSEAYGYTF
DNA: TGTGCCAGCAGTTATAGTGAGGCCTATGGCTACACCTTC

D: NA
J: TRBJ1-4
size: once
V: TRBV27
CDR3: CASSLGGASEKLFF
DNA: TGTGCCAGCAGTTTAGGGGGCGCAAGTGAAAAACTGTTTTTT

D: NA
J: TRBJ1-1
size: few
V: TRBV5-4
CDR3: CAVGPNTEAFF
DNA: TGTGCTGTAGGGCCGAACACTGAAGCTTTCTTT

D: NA
J: TRBJ1-1
size: NA
V: TRBV25-1
CDR3: CASSEWGREGITEAFF
DNA: TGTGCCAGCAGTGAATGGGGGCGTGAAGGGATCACTGAAGCTTTCTTT

D: NA
J: TRBJ1-4
size: NA
V: TRBV5-4
CDR3: CASSLLPGEKLFF
DNA: TGTGCCAGCAGCTTGTTACCAGGAGAAAAACTGTTTTTT

D: TRBD1
J: TRBJ1-6
size: NA
V: TRBV4-2
CDR3: CASSFDRESPLHF
DNA: TGTGCCAGCAGCTTCGACAGGGAATCACCCCTCCACTTT

D: TRBD1
J: TRBJ2-7
size: once
V: TRBV5-1
CDR3: CASSLEGQGVGAYEQYF
DNA: TGCGCCAGCAGCTTAGAAGGACAGGGGGTCGGGGCCTACGAGCAGTACTTC

D: NA
J: TRBJ1-3
size: NA
V: TRBV11-1
CDR3: CASSLGISGNTIYF
DNA: TGTGCCAGCAGCCTCGGGATCTCTGGAAACACCATATATTTT

D: NA
J: TRBJ1-2
size: NA
V: TRBV20-1
CDR3: CSAPGQDGYTF
DNA: TGCAGTGCTCCCGGACAAGATGGCTACACCTTC

D: NA
J: TRBJ1-2
size: NA
V: TRBV30
CDR3: CAWNRGYGYTF
DNA: TGTGCCTGGAACCGTGGCTATGGCTACACCTTC

D: NA
J: TRBJ2-3
size: once
V: TRBV6-6
CDR3: CASSALTGLNTDTQYF
DNA: TGTGCCAGCAGTGCCTTAACGGGACTTAACACAGATACGCAGTATTTT

D: NA
J: TRBJ2-6
size: once
V: TRBV6-5
CDR3: CASRRTSGANVLTF
DNA: TGTGCCAGCAGGAGGACTTCTGGGGCCAACGTCCTGACTTTC